Shown below are 27 T cell receptor beta chains from a single sample sequenced in a study of OX40 agonist ivuxolimab in advanced cancers. Measured with immunoSEQ multiplex PCR; TCRdb has only the in-frame clones, and not every one. The sample holds around 80,000 clones; approximately 85% are singletons and the top ten take approximately 0.5%. The material was CD4+ or CD8+ T cells sorted from blood, obtained in a trial of the OX40 agonist ivuxolimab. These receptors all come from an adult with an advanced solid tumor such as melanoma, head and neck, liver or kidney cancer.

J is TRBJ2-2 and V is TRBV4-2; D possibly matches TRBD1 or TRBD2 (5 bases each). Germline CDR1 and CDR2: LGHNA and YNFKEQ. Trimming took 3 bases from V and 4 from J, leaving 15 bases between them. CDR3 size: 16 residues. The CDR3 nucleotides are TGTGCCAGCAGCCACCCTTTAACTGGGGGCACCGGGGAGCTGTTTTTT. Translating gives CASSHPLTGGTGELFF.

V gene TRBV18 combines with J gene TRBJ2-1; 9 bases fit TRBD2. The CDR3 loop spans 16 amino acids. Germline trimming cut 3 bases from V and 3 bases from J; bases unmatched to any gene: 6. Germline assignment: CDR1 KGHSH and CDR2 LQKENI. CDR3 DNA: TGTGCCAGCTCACCTTCTAGCGGGAAAAGCTACAATGAGCAGTTCTTC. Protein sequence: CASSPSSGKSYNEQFF.

The chain couples TRBV7-2 to TRBJ1-2; D might be TRBD1 (5 bases). Trimming pared 5 bases from V and 6 bases from J, leaving 13 bases between. CDR3 length: 13 amino acids. Germline CDR1 SGHTA, CDR2 FQGNSA. The CDR3 DNA is TGTGCCAGCAGCCCCCAGAGGGACCATGGCTACACCTTC. Its protein product is CASSPQRDHGYTF.

The rearrangement links TRBV7-8 to TRBJ2-1; TRBD1 aligns across 8 bases. The ends lost 4 bases at V and 8 bases at J; junction bases unmatched: 10. The germline CDR1 and CDR2 sequences are SGHVS and FQNEAQ. The CDR3 contains 15 residues. The CDR3 is CASSSPGQGGHEQFF. CDR3 DNA sequence: TGTGCCAGCAGCTCCCCCGGACAGGGAGGACATGAGCAGTTCTTC. The whole variable domain, remainder taken from reference TRBV7-8 and TRBJ2-1, is GAGVSQSPRYKVAKRGQDVALRCDPISGHVSLFWYQQALGQGPEFLTYFQNEAQLDKSGLPSDRFFAERPEGSVSTLKIQRTQQEDSAVYLCASSSPGQGGHEQFFGPGTRLTVL.

This sequence joins TRBV19 and TRBJ2-7; D is undetermined. Germline CDR1 and CDR2: LNHDA and SQIVND (reference sequence). The CDR3 has 13 residues. V was clipped by 9 bases and J by 6 bases, with 18 bases between them. CDR3 loop: CASKKSFLGEQYF. The CDR3 nucleotides read TGTGCCAGCAAAAAGAGTTTCCTGGGCGAGCAGTACTTC.

The chain employs TRBV28 and TRBJ2-7; D may be TRBD1 (5 bases). Per germline, CDR1 MDHEN and CDR2 SYDVKM. This CDR3 contains 14 residues. V shed 5 bases and J shed 1 base, with 12 bases lying between them. The CDR3 sequence is CASSPADKSYEQYF. The CDR3 bases are TGTGCCAGCAGTCCCGCGGACAAGTCCTACGAGCAGTACTTC.

This clone appeared a single time. This rearrangement joins TRBV5-6 to TRBJ2-4; 7 nucleotides align to TRBD2. J gave up 5 bases and V 2 bases, and 1 base lay outside the gene matches. CDR1 and CDR2 (germline): SGHDT, YYEEEE. The length of the CDR3 is 13 residues. The chain's CDR3 is CASSFRGENIQYF. The CDR3 DNA follows: TGTGCCAGCAGCTTCCGGGGGGAAAACATTCAGTACTTC. The variable domain in full, with the rest retrieved from reference TRBV5-6 and TRBJ2-4, is DAGVTQSPTHLIKTRGQQVTLRCSPKSGHDTVSWYQQALGQGPQFIFQYYEEEERQRGNFPDRFSGHQFPNYSSELNVNALLLGDSALYLCASSFRGENIQYFGAGTRLSVL.

V gene TRBV25-1 combines with J gene TRBJ1-2, with D perhaps TRBD1 (6 bases). The germline gives CDR1 MGHDK, CDR2 SYGVNS. The CDR3 sequence is 14 residues long. V was cut by 2 bases and J by 3 bases, with 10 bases left in between. CDR3: CASSEGGPYYGYTF. The CDR3 nucleotides read TGTGCCAGCAGTGAAGGGGGGCCATACTATGGCTACACCTTC.

V is TRBV27 and J is TRBJ2-1, with D uncertain. The germline CDR1 and CDR2 sequences are MNHEY and SMNVEV (reference sequence). Deletions cut 0 bases from V and 7 bases from J, with 10 bases between. The CDR3 is 14 residues long. The CDR3 region has the DNA TGTGCCAGCAGTTTATCTCAGGTATCAAATGAGCAGTTCTTC. Its protein product is CASSLSQVSNEQFF.

This chain links TRBV10-3 with TRBJ2-1, with D maybe TRBD2 (5 bases). The CDR3 length is 16 residues. Germline CDR1 and CDR2: ENHRY and SYGVKD. V lost 3 bases, J lost 3 bases, and 15 bases lay in between. CDR3 amino acids: CAISEGFAGSYNEQFF. The CDR3 nucleotides read TGTGCCATCAGTGAAGGATTCGCGGGTAGCTACAATGAGCAGTTCTTC.

The chain has TRBV11-3 and TRBJ2-5; 13 bases are shared with TRBD2. This CDR3 is built from 16 residues. The V segment lost 5 bases and the J segment 4 bases; nucleotides outside the gene matches: 7. Germline CDR1 SGHNT, CDR2 YENEEA. CDR3 in DNA: TGTGCCAGCAGCCTGTCACTAGCGGGAGGGGTAGAGACCCAGTACTTC. It encodes CASSLSLAGGVETQYF.

J is TRBJ1-2 and V is TRBV7-3, with D possibly TRBD1 on 5 matching bases. Germline V gene sequence: CDR1 SGHTA, CDR2 FQGTGA. V was pared by 5 bases and J by 8 bases, with 18 bases between. CDR3 length equals 14 residues. The CDR3 protein is CASSLQGPEGGYTF. The CDR3 DNA reads as TGTGCCAGCAGCCTCCAGGGCCCCGAGGGGGGCTACACCTTC.

This CDR3 reads CATALEGSLIDYGYTF. The CDR3, as DNA: TGTGCCACCGCTCTAGAAGGGAGTCTTATTGACTATGGCTACACCTTC. This chain joins TRBV28 and TRBJ1-2; no definite D call. Trimming took off 10 bases at V and 3 bases at J, with 24 bases between the two ends. Germline-derived CDR1 and CDR2 are MDHEN and SYDVKM. The CDR3 runs 16 residues.

The V gene is TRBV5-1, the J gene TRBJ1-5; D is undetermined. Trimming took off 0 bases at V and 2 bases at J, with 6 bases between the two ends. This CDR3 region has 14 residues. Looked up from germline, CDR1 is SGHRS and CDR2 is YFSETQ. CDR3 nucleotide sequence: TGCGCCAGCAGCTTGGACGGGGGCAATCAGCCCCAGCATTTT. Amino acids: CASSLDGGNQPQHF.

The chain is built from TRBV18 and TRBJ2-7; a possible D gene is TRBD2 (6 bases). CDR1 is KGHSH and CDR2 is LQKENI in the germline V gene. V gave up 0 bases and J gave up 6 bases, with 15 bases separating them. There are 15 residues in the CDR3. CDR3 sequence reads: CASSPPSPVSGEQYF. Written as DNA, the CDR3 is TGTGCCAGCTCACCACCTAGCCCCGTTAGCGGCGAGCAGTACTTC.

The table lists this clone with a few counts. The V call is TRBV10-3, the J call TRBJ1-6; D gene unclear. CDR3 length: 13 amino acids. Germline CDR1 ENHRY, CDR2 SYGVKD. V was cut by 10 bases and J by 5 bases, with 12 bases left in between. CDR3: CATRGTDNSPLHF. CDR3 bases: TGTGCCACCCGGGGAACAGATAATTCACCCCTCCACTTT.

This chain connects TRBV25-1 to TRBJ1-2; TRBD1 agrees at 7 bases. The CDR3 has 11 amino acids. CDR1 is MGHDK and CDR2 is SYGVNS in the germline V gene. Unmatched junction bases numbered 2, after V lost 5 bases and J lost 8 bases. DNA for the CDR3: TGTGCCAGCAGTACAGGGGTAGGCTACACCTTC. This encodes CASSTGVGYTF.

This clone was seen just once. The V and J genes are TRBV7-2 and TRBJ2-3; D is possibly TRBD1 (6 bases). Germline lookup yields CDR1 SGHTA and CDR2 FQGNSA. Trimming cost V 6 bases and J 4 bases, with 20 bases left between them. The CDR3 totals 16 residues. In nucleotides, the CDR3 is TGTGCCAGCAGGGGCTCCGGGACAACCAAGGCAGATACGCAGTATTTT. It codes for CASRGSGTTKADTQYF.

V and J are TRBV7-2 and TRBJ1-1; D is uncertain. V lost 7 bases to trimming and J lost 4 bases, with 22 bases between them. This CDR3 comprises 16 residues. CDR1 and CDR2 from the germline V gene are SGHTA and FQGNSA. CDR3 sequence: CASTDPPAAPSTEAFF. The CDR3 DNA reads as TGTGCCAGCACCGACCCCCCGGCAGCCCCGAGCACTGAAGCTTTCTTT. The full variable domain, in which reference TRBV7-2 and TRBJ1-1 provide the parts outside the CDR3, is GAGVSQSPSNKVTEKGKDVELRCDPISGHTALYWYRQSLGQGLEFLIYFQGNSAPDKSGLPSDRFSAERTGGSVSTLTIQRTQQEDSAVYLCASTDPPAAPSTEAFFGQGTRLTVV.

This clone has only a few counts. The chain uses TRBV6-5 and TRBJ2-1, with 16 bases matching TRBD2. The junction had 11 bases not matched to a gene; V was cut back by 5 bases and J by 16 bases. Germline CDR1 reads MNHEY; CDR2 reads SVGAGI. The CDR3 runs to 15 residues. For the CDR3, the DNA is TGTGCCAGCAGTCAATCCGGGACTAGCGGGAGGGCTGTATTCTTC. Its protein is CASSQSGTSGRAVFF.

The chain recombines TRBV5-4 with TRBJ2-7, with D unclear. This CDR3 contains 14 residues. Germline loops: CDR1 SGHNT, CDR2 YYREEE (reference sequence). V lost 1 base and J lost 2, with 10 bases in between. CDR3 sequence (DNA): TGTGCCAGCAGCTTGAAGGGTTACACCTACGAGCAGTACTTC. Translated: CASSLKGYTYEQYF.

This chain uses TRBV5-4 with TRBJ2-5; 10 bases are a match to TRBD2. The trim removed 1 base at V and 5 bases at J, leaving 5 bases unmatched. The CDR3 is 15 residues long. Germline V CDR1 and CDR2: SGHNT, YYREEE (reference sequence). The CDR3 DNA is TGTGCCAGCAGCTTGCCTAGCGGGAGCTCGGAGACCCAGTACTTC. Its protein is CASSLPSGSSETQYF.

CDR3 sequence reads: CASSSSGTGGTYEQYF. In DNA, the CDR3 is TGTGCCAGCAGCTCCTCCGGGACAGGGGGAACCTACGAGCAGTACTTC. J is TRBJ2-7 and V is TRBV7-2, with 11 nucleotides matching TRBD1. CDR3 length: 16 residues. The germline CDR1 and CDR2 sequences are SGHTA and FQGNSA. Trimming removed 4 bases from V and 2 bases from J; junction bases left unmatched: 7.

The V call is TRBV6-5, the J call TRBJ1-5; D is ambiguous. V lost 6 bases and J 4 bases, leaving 10 bases between the germline ends. Germline loops: CDR1 MNHEY, CDR2 SVGAGI. The CDR3 length is 13 residues. CDR3 coding DNA: TGTGCCAGCAGCCCTAGTGGGAATCAGCCCCAGCATTTT. This encodes CASSPSGNQPQHF.

The chain joins TRBV9 to TRBJ2-1, with 10 bases identical to TRBD2. CDR1 is SGDLS and CDR2 is YYNGEE in the germline V gene. The CDR3 length is 13 residues. V was pared by 4 bases and J by 13 bases, with 8 bases of the junction left unmatched. CDR3 coding DNA: TGTGCCAGCAGCTCAGTACTAGCGGGGATCCAGTTCTTC. It is translated as CASSSVLAGIQFF.

The genes are TRBV30 and TRBJ1-2; the match to TRBD1 covers 7 bases. Trimming cost V 2 bases and J 3 bases; bases outside gene matches: 9. The CDR3 spans 15 residues. Germline CDR1 and CDR2: GTSNPN and SVGIG (reference sequence). This CDR3 is CAWSSWTGVDYGYTF. The CDR3 coding sequence is TGTGCCTGGAGTTCATGGACAGGAGTGGACTATGGCTACACCTTC. The full variable domain, its missing parts supplied by reference TRBV30 and TRBJ1-2, is SQTIHQWPATLVQPVGSPLSLECTVEGTSNPNLYWYRQAAGRGLQLLFYSVGIGQISSEVPQNLSASRPQDRQFILSSKKLLLSDSGFYLCAWSSWTGVDYGYTFGSGTRLTVV.

The chain couples TRBV30 to TRBJ1-1; D might be TRBD1 (5 bases). V shed 0 bases and J shed 8 bases, with 13 bases lying between them. The CDR3 contains 13 residues. Germline lookup yields CDR1 GTSNPN and CDR2 SVGIG (reference sequence). The DNA of the CDR3 is TGTGCCTGGAGTGTACACGGGACGGGAGAAGCTTTCTTT. Its protein product is CAWSVHGTGEAFF.